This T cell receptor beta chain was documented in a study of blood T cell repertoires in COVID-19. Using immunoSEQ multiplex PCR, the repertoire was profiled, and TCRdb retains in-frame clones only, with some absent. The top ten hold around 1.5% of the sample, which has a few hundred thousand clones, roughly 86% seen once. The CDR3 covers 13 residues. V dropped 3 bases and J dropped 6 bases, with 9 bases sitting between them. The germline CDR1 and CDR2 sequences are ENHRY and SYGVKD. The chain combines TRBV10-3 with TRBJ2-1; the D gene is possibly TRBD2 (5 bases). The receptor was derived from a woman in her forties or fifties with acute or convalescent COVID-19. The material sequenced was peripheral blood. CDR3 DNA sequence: TGTGCCATCAGTGACCCTAGCATCAATGAGCAGTTCTTC. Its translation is CAISDPSINEQFF.